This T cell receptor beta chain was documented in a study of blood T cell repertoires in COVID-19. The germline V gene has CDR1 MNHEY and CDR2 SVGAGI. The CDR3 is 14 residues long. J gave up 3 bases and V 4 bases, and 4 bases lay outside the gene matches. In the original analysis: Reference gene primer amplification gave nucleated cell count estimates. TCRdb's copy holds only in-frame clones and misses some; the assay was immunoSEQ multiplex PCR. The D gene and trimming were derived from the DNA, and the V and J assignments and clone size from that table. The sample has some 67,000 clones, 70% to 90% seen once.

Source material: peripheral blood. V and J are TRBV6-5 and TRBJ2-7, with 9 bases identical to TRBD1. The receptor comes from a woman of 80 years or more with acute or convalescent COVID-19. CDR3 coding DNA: TGTGCCAGCAGTTTTCGACAGGGGGGCTACGAGCAGTACTTC. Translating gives CASSFRQGGYEQYF.